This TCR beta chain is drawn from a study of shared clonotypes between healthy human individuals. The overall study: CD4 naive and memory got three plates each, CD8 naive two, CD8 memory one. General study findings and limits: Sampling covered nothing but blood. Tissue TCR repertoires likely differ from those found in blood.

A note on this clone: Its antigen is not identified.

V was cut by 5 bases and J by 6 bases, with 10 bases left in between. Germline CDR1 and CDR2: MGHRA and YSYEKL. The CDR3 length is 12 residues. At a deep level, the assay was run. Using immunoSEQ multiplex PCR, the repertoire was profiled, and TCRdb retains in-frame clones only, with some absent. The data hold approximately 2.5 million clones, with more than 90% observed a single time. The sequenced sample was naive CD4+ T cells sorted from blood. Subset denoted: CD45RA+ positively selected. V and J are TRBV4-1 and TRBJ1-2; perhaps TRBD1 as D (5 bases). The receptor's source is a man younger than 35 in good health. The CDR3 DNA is TGCGCCAGCAGCTGGGGGGAGAATGGCTACACCTTC. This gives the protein CASSWGENGYTF.